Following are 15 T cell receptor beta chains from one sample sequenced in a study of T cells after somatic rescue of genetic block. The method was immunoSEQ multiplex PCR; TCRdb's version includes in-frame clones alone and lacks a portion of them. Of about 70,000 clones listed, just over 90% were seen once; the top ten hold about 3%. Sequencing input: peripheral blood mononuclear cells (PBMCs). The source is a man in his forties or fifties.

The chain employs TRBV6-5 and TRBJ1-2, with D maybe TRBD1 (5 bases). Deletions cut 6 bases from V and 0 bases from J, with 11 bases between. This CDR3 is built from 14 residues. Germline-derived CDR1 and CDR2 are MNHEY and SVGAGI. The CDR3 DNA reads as TGTGCCAGCAGGAGGGACGGAACTAACTATGGCTACACCTTC. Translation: CASRRDGTNYGYTF.

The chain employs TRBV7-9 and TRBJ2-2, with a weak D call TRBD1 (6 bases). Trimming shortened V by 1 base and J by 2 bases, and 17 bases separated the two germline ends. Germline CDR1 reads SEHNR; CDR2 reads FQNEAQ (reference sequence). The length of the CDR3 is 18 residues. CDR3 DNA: TGTGCCAGCAGCTTAGATGATCTAGGGGGATCAAACACCGGGGAGCTGTTTTTT. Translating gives CASSLDDLGGSNTGELFF. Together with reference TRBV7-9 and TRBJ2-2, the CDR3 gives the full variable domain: DTGVSQNPRHKITKRGQNVTFRCDPISEHNRLYWYRQTLGQGPEFLTYFQNEAQLEKSRLLSDRFSAERPKGSFSTLEIQRTEQGDSAMYLCASSLDDLGGSNTGELFFGEGSRLTVL.

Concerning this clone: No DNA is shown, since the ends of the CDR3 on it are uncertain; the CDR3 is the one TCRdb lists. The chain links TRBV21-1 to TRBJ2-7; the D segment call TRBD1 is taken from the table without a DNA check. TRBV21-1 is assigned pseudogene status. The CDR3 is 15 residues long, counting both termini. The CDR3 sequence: CASSKVGRGSYEQYF.

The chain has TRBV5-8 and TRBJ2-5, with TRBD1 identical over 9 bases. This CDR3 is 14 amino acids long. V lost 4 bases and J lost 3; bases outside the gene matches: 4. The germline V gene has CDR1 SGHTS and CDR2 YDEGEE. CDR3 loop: CASSTWTGEETQYF. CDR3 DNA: TGTGCCAGCAGCACGTGGACAGGGGAAGAGACCCAGTACTTC.

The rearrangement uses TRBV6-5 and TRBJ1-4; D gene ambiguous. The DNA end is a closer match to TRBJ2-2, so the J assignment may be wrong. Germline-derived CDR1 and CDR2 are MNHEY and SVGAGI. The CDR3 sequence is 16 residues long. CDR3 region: CASSYSGPQNQAELFF. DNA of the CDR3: TGTGCCAGCAGTTACTCTGGACCCCAAAACCAGGCGGAGCTGTTTTTT.

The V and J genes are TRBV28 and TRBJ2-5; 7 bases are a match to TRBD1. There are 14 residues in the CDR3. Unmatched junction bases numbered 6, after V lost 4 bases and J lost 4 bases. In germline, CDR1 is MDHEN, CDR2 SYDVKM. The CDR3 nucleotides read TGTGCCAGCAGTTCGTCGACAGGGCGAGAGACCCAGTACTTC. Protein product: CASSSSTGRETQYF.

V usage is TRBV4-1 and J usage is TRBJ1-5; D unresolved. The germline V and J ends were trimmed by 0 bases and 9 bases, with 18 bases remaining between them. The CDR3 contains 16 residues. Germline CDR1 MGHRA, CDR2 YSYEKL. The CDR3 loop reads CASSQDGRPNVGPQHF. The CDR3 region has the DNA TGCGCCAGCAGCCAAGATGGGAGGCCTAACGTGGGGCCCCAGCATTTT.

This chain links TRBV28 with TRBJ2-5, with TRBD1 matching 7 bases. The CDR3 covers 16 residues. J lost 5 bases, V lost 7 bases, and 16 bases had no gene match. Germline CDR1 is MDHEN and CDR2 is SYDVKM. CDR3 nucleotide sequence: TGTGCCAGCACCAGACCCGGGACAGTAAAGGAGGAGACCCAGTACTTC. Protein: CASTRPGTVKEETQYF.

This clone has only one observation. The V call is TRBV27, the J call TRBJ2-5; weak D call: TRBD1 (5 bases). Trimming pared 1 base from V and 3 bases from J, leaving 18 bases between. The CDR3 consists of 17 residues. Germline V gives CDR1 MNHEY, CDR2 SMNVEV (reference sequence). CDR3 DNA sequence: TGTGCCAGCAGTTTATGGTCCCCCAGGGCCCCCAAAGAGACCCAGTACTTC. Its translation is CASSLWSPRAPKETQYF.

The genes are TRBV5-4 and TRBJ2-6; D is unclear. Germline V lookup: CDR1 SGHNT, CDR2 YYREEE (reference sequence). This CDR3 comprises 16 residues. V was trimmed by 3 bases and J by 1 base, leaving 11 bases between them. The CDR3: CASSSRFRSGANVLTF. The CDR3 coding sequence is TGTGCCAGCAGCTCGAGATTCCGGTCTGGGGCCAACGTCCTGACTTTC.

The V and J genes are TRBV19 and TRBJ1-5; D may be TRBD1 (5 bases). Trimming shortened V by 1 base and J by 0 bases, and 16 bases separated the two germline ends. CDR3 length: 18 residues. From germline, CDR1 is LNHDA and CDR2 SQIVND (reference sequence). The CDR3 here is CASSIVSTGGSSNQPQHF. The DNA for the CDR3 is TGTGCCAGTAGTATAGTCTCTACGGGGGGGTCTAGCAATCAGCCCCAGCATTTT.

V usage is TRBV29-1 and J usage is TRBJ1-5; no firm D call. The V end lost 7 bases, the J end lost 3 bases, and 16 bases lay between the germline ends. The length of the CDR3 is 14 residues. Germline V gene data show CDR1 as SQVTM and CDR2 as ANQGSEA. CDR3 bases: TGCAGCGCCTCGGACGGAACTTTCAATCAGCCCCAGCATTTT. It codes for CSASDGTFNQPQHF.

The CDR3 sequence: CASSQDRDSGNTIYF. The CDR3 DNA reads as TGTGCCAGCAGCCAAGATCGGGATTCTGGAAACACCATATATTTT. The chain couples TRBV4-2 to TRBJ1-3; D ambiguous. The germline CDR1 and CDR2 sequences are LGHNA and YNFKEQ. Trimming removed 0 bases at V and 1 base at J, with 7 bases between. This CDR3 spans 15 amino acids.

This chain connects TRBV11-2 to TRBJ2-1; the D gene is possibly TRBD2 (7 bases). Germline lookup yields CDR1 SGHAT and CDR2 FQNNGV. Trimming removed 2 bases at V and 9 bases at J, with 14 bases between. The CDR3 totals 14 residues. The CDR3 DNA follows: TGTGCCAGCAGCTTATGGGCGGGGGCTCTTGAGCAGTTCTTC. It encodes CASSLWAGALEQFF.

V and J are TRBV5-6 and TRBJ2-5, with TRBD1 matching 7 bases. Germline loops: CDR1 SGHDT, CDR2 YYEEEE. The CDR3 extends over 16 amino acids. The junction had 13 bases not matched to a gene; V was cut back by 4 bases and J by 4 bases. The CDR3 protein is CASSAGTAWGRETQYF. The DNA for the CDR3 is TGTGCCAGCAGCGCTGGGACAGCTTGGGGGCGAGAGACCCAGTACTTC.